The rows below give T cell receptor beta chains drawn from one sample of a study of blood T cell repertoires in COVID-19. Only in-frame clones appear in the TCRdb table, and some are missing; sequencing was by immunoSEQ multiplex PCR. The sample gives under 250,000 clones, 65% to 90% of which show up once; 4.7% is in the top ten. The sequenced sample consisted of peripheral blood. The receptor source for this set is a woman between 70 and 85 years old with acute or convalescent COVID-19. CDR3s include the opening cysteine and the closing phenylalanine or tryptophan.

TRBV5-1 CASSSEDRVRSYEQYF
TRBV4-3 CASSQGSPGGRGDTQYF
TRBV29-1 CSVPGTGGRWTEQYF
TRBV5-1 CASSLALGEGGYTF
TRBV7-2 CASSPGTGGNYGYTF
TRBV19 CASSYPQHSLASLNYGYTF
TRBV12-3/TRBV12-4 CASSDGGAYEQYF
TRBV5-1 CASRMTGTNTGELFF
TRBV18 CASRTAINEKLFF
TRBV5-4 CASRPAPEDSPLHF